These 22 T cell receptor beta chains originate from one sample sequenced in a study of blood T cells in healthy people across ages (dated by TCRdb to between 2015 and 2017). Library construction relied on 5' RACE. TCRdb lists the instrument as Illumina HiSeq 2500. A second PCR of roughly 7 to 11 cycles was performed with a sample-barcoded 5' primer and a J-beta primer mix. Using fastp at Q25 and MiXCR, TCRdb reprocessed the public reads and kept productive beta chains. CDR3 protein duplicates are merged, each entry listing the most common genes and DNA. This sample gives approximately 770,000 distinct CDR3 sequences in total; 58% of them show up just once. The biggest ten clones account for around 20% of the sample. The source material was blood. These TCRs come from a man younger than 40 in good health.

This sequence joins TRBV29-1 and TRBJ2-3; 9 bases match TRBD2. Germline loops: CDR1 SQVTM, CDR2 ANQGSEA. J was trimmed by 1 base and V by 7 bases; bases with no gene match: 6. There are 14 residues in the CDR3. The CDR3 DNA reads TGCAGCGCCGAGGCGGGGGGGGGCACAGATACGCAGTATTTT. Its protein is CSAEAGGGTDTQYF.

The rearrangement joins TRBV6-5 to TRBJ2-5, with 8 bases fitting TRBD2. CDR1 is MNHEY and CDR2 is SVGAGI in the germline V gene. This CDR3 spans 13 amino acids. The V and J ends lost 5 bases and 5 bases, in that order; junction bases with no gene match: 4. The CDR3 is CASSRTSRETQYF. CDR3 nucleotide sequence: TGTGCCAGCAGTCGGACTAGCCGGGAGACCCAGTACTTC.

The rearrangement uses TRBV20-1 and TRBJ1-5; TRBD1 is a possible D gene (6 bases). The V gene lost 6 bases and the J gene lost 7 bases, with 16 bases spanning the gap. Germline-derived CDR1 and CDR2 are DFQATT and SNEGSKA (reference sequence). CDR3 size: 13 residues. DNA of the CDR3: TGCAGTGCCGCAGGGGCAGTCCAACAGCCCCAGCATTTT. It translates to CSAAGAVQQPQHF.

The chain carries TRBV20-1 and TRBJ2-7; 8 bases are shared with TRBD2. The ends lost 0 bases at V and 4 bases at J; junction bases unmatched: 8. Germline V CDR1 and CDR2: DFQATT, SNEGSKA (reference sequence). The CDR3 totals 15 residues. CDR3 loop: CSARDTAGDLYEQYF. The CDR3 bases are TGCAGTGCTAGAGACACAGCGGGAGATCTATACGAGCAGTACTTC.

The rearrangement uses TRBV29-1 and TRBJ2-3; TRBD2 matches 9 bases. V lost 3 bases to trimming and J lost 6 bases; unmatched junction nucleotides: 7. This CDR3 has 14 residues. The germline V gene encodes CDR1 SQVTM and CDR2 ANQGSEA. The CDR3 DNA is TGCAGCGTTGAGACGCGGGAGGGCATTGATACGCAGTATTTT. Translating gives CSVETREGIDTQYF.

The rearrangement joins TRBV6-5 to TRBJ1-1, with D possibly being TRBD1 (5 bases). The CDR3 extends over 14 amino acids. The V end lost 2 bases, the J end lost 10 bases, and 17 bases lay between the germline ends. From germline, CDR1 is MNHEY and CDR2 SVGAGI. Here the CDR3 reads CASSYREGREGAFF. CDR3 nucleotides: TGTGCCAGCAGTTACCGCGAGGGGCGGGAAGGAGCTTTCTTT.

This clonotype was detected a few times. This chain joins TRBV30 and TRBJ2-1; possibly TRBD1 for D (6 bases). V dropped 3 bases and J dropped 6 bases, with 9 bases sitting between them. Per germline, CDR1 GTSNPN and CDR2 SVGIG (reference sequence). The CDR3 totals 12 residues. CDR3 sequence (DNA): TGTGCCTGGAGGCTAGGGGGCAATGAGCAGTTCTTC. This codes for CAWRLGGNEQFF.

The genes are TRBV20-1 and TRBJ2-7, with D possibly being TRBD1 or TRBD2 (5 bases each). V dropped 2 bases and J dropped 5 bases, with 16 bases sitting between them. CDR3 length: 14 amino acids. CDR1 DFQATT and CDR2 SNEGSKA come from the germline V gene (reference sequence). The CDR3 DNA is TGCAGTGCTAGATGGGGGAGACGGCTCCACGAGCAGTACTTC. It encodes CSARWGRRLHEQYF.

This chain uses TRBV7-8 with TRBJ2-5, with D unclear. CDR1 and CDR2 (germline): SGHVS, FQNEAQ. The germline V and J ends were trimmed by 3 bases and 11 bases, with 13 bases remaining between them. This CDR3 region has 12 residues. CDR3 region: CASSFNNNEQYF. The CDR3 DNA is TGTGCCAGCAGCTTTAACAACAATGAGCAGTACTTC.

The CDR3 DNA follows: TGCGCCAGCAGCTTGGGGCGGGGGGGAGCCTCCTACGAGCAGTACTTC. This codes for CASSLGRGGASYEQYF. The V call is TRBV5-1, the J call TRBJ2-7, with 9 bases fitting TRBD2. V lost 0 bases, J lost 0 bases, and 4 bases stayed unmatched. Germline V gene lookup returns CDR1 SGHRS and CDR2 YFSETQ. This CDR3 is built from 16 residues.

This clonotype was seen a few times. The chain uses TRBV6-2 or TRBV6-3 and TRBJ2-1, with D possibly matching TRBD2 (5 bases). The CDR3 totals 14 residues. CDR1 is MNHEY, CDR2 SVGEGT, per germline. The ends were cut back, 0 bases at V and 4 bases at J, with 7 bases in the middle. The CDR3 loop reads CASSYSSGYNEQFF. The CDR3 DNA reads TGTGCCAGCAGTTACTCATCGGGGTACAATGAGCAGTTCTTC.

This chain links TRBV6-5 with TRBJ1-5; TRBD1 aligns across 11 bases. V was pared by 6 bases and J by 3 bases, with 4 bases of the junction left unmatched. This CDR3 comprises 15 residues. Germline V gene sequence: CDR1 MNHEY, CDR2 SVGAGI. The CDR3, as DNA: TGTGCCAGCAGCCGGGACAGGGGGGCCAATCAGCCCCAGCATTTT. Translating it yields CASSRDRGANQPQHF.

The chain links TRBV15 to TRBJ2-1, with 10 positions matching TRBD2. The germline CDR1 and CDR2 sequences are LNHNV and YYDKDF (reference sequence). Trimming removed 5 bases from V and 8 bases from J; junction bases left unmatched: 6. CDR3 length: 14 residues. CDR3 residues: CATSVGLAAYEQFF. The CDR3 nucleotides are TGTGCCACCAGCGTCGGACTAGCGGCCTATGAGCAGTTCTTC.

This sequence joins TRBV7-8 and TRBJ2-7; the D gene is possibly TRBD2 (6 bases). The CDR3 is 14 amino acids. V lost 5 bases and J lost 3, with 14 bases in between. The germline V gene has CDR1 SGHVS and CDR2 FQNEAQ. In DNA, the CDR3 is TGTGCCAGCAGCACGGGGGTCGGGTTCTACGAGCAGTACTTC. Translation gives CASSTGVGFYEQYF.

V and J are TRBV20-1 and TRBJ2-1; 8 bases fit TRBD2. The end of the DNA is better explained by TRBJ2-7, so the J call may be wrong. The CDR3 totals 15 residues. The germline V gene has CDR1 DFQATT and CDR2 SNEGSKA (reference sequence). The CDR3 DNA reads TGCAGTGCCGGCGGAGCGGGAGTCTCCTACAATGAGCAGTACTTC. Translating gives CSAGGAGVSYNEQYF.

Comments on this clonotype: A read error may account for a junction end that differs from germline. The chain employs TRBV3-1 and TRBJ2-5, with TRBD2 matching 9 bases. Per germline, CDR1 LGHDT and CDR2 YNNKEL (reference sequence). The CDR3 has 16 residues. The CDR3 DNA sequence: TGTGCCGGCAGCCATTTTAGACTAGCGGCCCAAGAGACCCAGTACTTC. Translated: CAGSHFRLAAQETQYF.

V gene TRBV20-1 combines with J gene TRBJ2-1; 11 positions agree with TRBD2. V dropped 1 base and J dropped 7; count of bases not matched to a gene: 6. The germline V gene has CDR1 DFQATT and CDR2 SNEGSKA (reference sequence). The CDR3 loop spans 15 amino acids. The CDR3 protein is CSARVAGGPSNEQFF. The CDR3, as DNA: TGCAGTGCTAGAGTAGCGGGGGGGCCCTCTAATGAGCAGTTCTTC.

The rearrangement uses TRBV29-1 and TRBJ2-5; D not certain. This CDR3 has 11 amino acids. CDR1 is SQVTM, CDR2 ANQGSEA, per germline. The germline V and J ends were trimmed by 4 bases and 11 bases, with 14 bases remaining between them. Written as DNA, the CDR3 is TGCAGCGTTGCCCACATGGAAGAGCAGTACTTC. It yields the protein CSVAHMEEQYF.

This sequence joins TRBV28 and TRBJ1-2; 8 nucleotides agree with TRBD1. J was trimmed by 3 bases and V by 7 bases; bases with no gene match: 4. Germline CDR1 is MDHEN and CDR2 is SYDVKM. The CDR3 loop spans 13 amino acids. The CDR3 protein is CASNPTGDYGYTF. The CDR3 DNA is TGTGCCAGCAACCCGACAGGGGACTATGGCTACACCTTC.

J is TRBJ2-1 and V is TRBV2, with a weak D call TRBD2 (6 bases). The tail of the sequence fits TRBJ2-7 better, so the J call may be wrong. Germline-derived CDR1 and CDR2 are SNHLY and FYNNEI. The CDR3 is 15 amino acids. The CDR3 nucleotides are TGTGCCAGCAGGGGGACTTTCAGCTCCTACAATGAGCAGTACTTC. Protein product: CASRGTFSSYNEQYF.

This clonotype occurred many times. Written as DNA, the CDR3 is TGCGCCAGCAGCCAAGATACGGGGGCTAGCGGCGAGCAGTACTTC. This sequence encodes CASSQDTGASGEQYF. The chain joins TRBV4-3 to TRBJ2-7, with D perhaps matching TRBD2 (7 bases). V gave up 0 bases and J gave up 6 bases, with 15 bases separating them. The CDR3 consists of 15 residues. CDR1 is LGHNA, CDR2 YSLEER, per germline.

This chain connects TRBV29-1 to TRBJ1-2; tentatively, D is TRBD1 (5 bases). This CDR3 has 14 amino acids. Germline CDR1 is SQVTM and CDR2 is ANQGSEA. Trimming left V 6 bases short and J 2 bases short, with 16 bases between. Here the CDR3 reads CSVRGREGNYGYTF. In nucleotides, the CDR3 is TGCAGCGTCCGGGGCAGGGAGGGAAACTATGGCTACACCTTC.